The entry below describes one T cell receptor (beta chain). Its antigen is still unknown. V was cut by 6 bases and J by 0 bases, with 21 bases left in between. CDR3 length: 19 amino acids. Germline CDR1 reads MDHEN; CDR2 reads SYDVKM. The data were obtained in a study of Tregs in tolerant kidney transplant recipients. Whole-study findings and limits: Findings come from small patient numbers and require larger validation. Donor-specific Treg expansion exceeded global Treg expansion in tolerant patients, suggesting antigen drive.

Repertoires were generated with immunoSEQ multiplex PCR, while TCRdb's copy carries only in-frame clones and drops some. The table records roughly 54,000 clones, approximately 89% of them present only once. Mixed chimerism was transient after nonmyeloablative marrow transplants from related graft donors. Unstimulated Tregs (CD4+CD25+CD127-) and CD4+CD25- non-Tregs were sorted from PBMCs. The sequenced sample was CD8+ T cells from blood (PBMCs), obtained 12 months after the transplant. The chain has TRBV28 and TRBJ2-6, with unresolved D. The TCR comes from a human patient who received a combined kidney and bone marrow transplant. Some T cells may be supplied by the graft donor. DNA for the CDR3: TGTGCCAGCAGGACCCTCGACATGCGCCTCCACTCTGGGGCCAACGTCCTGACTTTC. Protein sequence: CASRTLDMRLHSGANVLTF.